A single sample is the source of the 14 T cell receptor beta chains below, sequenced in a study of cytomegalovirus exposure and HLA in healthy donors. The PCR used 60 Vbeta and 13 Jbeta primers. Clones were read by immunoSEQ multiplex PCR, and TCRdb kept only the in-frame ones, dropping some. The sample carries 45,000 to 65,000 clones, around 72% recorded once. Sequences were obtained from PBMCs. The receptors originated from a woman aged 50 to 60 in good health and CMV-seropositive.

CDR3 protein: CASSARAGGETQYF. Here the CDR3 DNA reads TGTGCCAGCAGCGCACGGGCGGGAGGAGAGACCCAGTACTTC. This sequence joins TRBV28 and TRBJ2-5; 8 nucleotides align to TRBD2. Germline V gene sequence: CDR1 MDHEN, CDR2 SYDVKM. The ends lost 6 bases at V and 4 bases at J; junction bases unmatched: 7. The CDR3 loop spans 14 amino acids.

The table lists this clone with a count of one. The chain combines TRBV6-6 with TRBJ2-4; a weak D match, TRBD1 (5 bases). Looked up from germline, CDR1 is MNHNY and CDR2 is SVGAGI (reference sequence). CDR3 length: 14 residues. Trimming cost V 5 bases and J 0 bases, with 8 bases left between them. This CDR3 is CASSPTEAKNIQYF. CDR3 in DNA: TGTGCCAGCAGTCCGACAGAAGCCAAAAACATTCAGTACTTC.

V usage is TRBV5-6 and J usage is TRBJ1-2; TRBD1 is a possible D gene (5 bases). The CDR3 loop spans 13 amino acids. V shed 7 bases and J shed 7 bases, with 17 bases lying between them. Looked up from germline, CDR1 is SGHDT and CDR2 is YYEEEE. In nucleotides, the CDR3 is TGTGCCAGCTCATCTTGGCTCAGGGTTGGCTACACCTTC. Its protein product is CASSSWLRVGYTF.

V usage is TRBV7-9 and J usage is TRBJ2-5; D remains ambiguous. The J call is doubtful: the DNA matches TRBJ2-7 better. CDR3 size: 11 residues. In germline, CDR1 is SEHNR, CDR2 FQNEAQ (reference sequence). The CDR3 DNA reads as TGTGCCAGCAGCTGGGCCTACGAGCAGTACTTC. It translates to CASSWAYEQYF.

The chain has TRBV7-3 and TRBJ1-3; D remains ambiguous. The CDR3 is 15 amino acids. Germline lookup yields CDR1 SGHTA and CDR2 FQGTGA. Deletions cut 1 base from V and 4 bases from J, with 11 bases between. CDR3 nucleotide sequence: TGTGCCAGCAGCTTAAGCCCGGCCAGGGGAAACACCATATATTTT. Amino acid sequence: CASSLSPARGNTIYF.

The rearrangement links TRBV7-9 to TRBJ1-4, with 7 positions matching TRBD1. This CDR3 is 15 amino acids long. Germline CDR1 SEHNR, CDR2 FQNEAQ (reference sequence). The trim removed 3 bases at V and 8 bases at J, leaving 9 bases unmatched. Written as DNA, the CDR3 is TGTGCCAGCAGCTTTACGACAGGGCAAGGAGAAAAACTGTTTTTT. It specifies CASSFTTGQGEKLFF. Full variable domain (outside the CDR3, taken from reference TRBV7-9 and TRBJ1-4): DTGVSQNPRHKITKRGQNVTFRCDPISEHNRLYWYRQTLGQGPEFLTYFQNEAQLEKSRLLSDRFSAERPKGSFSTLEIQRTEQGDSAMYLCASSFTTGQGEKLFFGSGTQLSVL.

This clone was seen a handful of times. The chain carries TRBV28 and TRBJ1-5; TRBD1 agrees at 7 bases. This CDR3 comprises 15 residues. The germline V gene encodes CDR1 MDHEN and CDR2 SYDVKM. The J segment lost 8 bases and the V segment lost 3 bases, leaving 10 bases of the junction unmatched. Here the CDR3 DNA reads TGTGCCAGCAGTTTCCTACAGGGGAGTAATAAGCCCCAGCATTTT. Translated, it gives CASSFLQGSNKPQHF.

The chain recombines TRBV19 with TRBJ2-1; possibly TRBD2 for D (6 bases). The CDR3 is 13 residues long. Trimming left V 5 bases short and J 7 bases short, with 12 bases between. Germline CDR1 is LNHDA and CDR2 is SQIVND (reference sequence). CDR3: CASSQEGRNEQFF. For the CDR3, the DNA is TGTGCCAGTAGTCAGGAGGGAAGGAATGAGCAGTTCTTC.

This clone was counted a single time. V and J are TRBV7-6 and TRBJ2-7, with D uncertain. CDR3 length: 15 amino acids. CDR1 and CDR2 (germline): SGHVS, FNYEAQ. V was shortened by 1 base and J by 5 bases, with 15 bases between the two germline ends. The CDR3 DNA is TGTGCCAGCAGCTTAGGGGCCCCGCACCCCAACGAGCAGTACTTC. Amino acids: CASSLGAPHPNEQYF.

The V and J genes are TRBV4-1 and TRBJ2-5, with D uncertain. CDR1 MGHRA and CDR2 YSYEKL come from the germline V gene. The CDR3 covers 17 residues. The V end lost 0 bases, the J end lost 1 base, and 15 bases lay between the germline ends. In nucleotides, the CDR3 is TGCGCCAGCAGCCAAGAATTAGTTTGGCAGGTCCAAGAGACCCAGTACTTC. Its translation is CASSQELVWQVQETQYF.

This clone was observed a few times. The V call is TRBV5-4, the J call TRBJ2-3, with D perhaps TRBD2 (5 bases). The CDR3 is made up of 16 amino acids. V was pared by 5 bases and J by 3 bases, with 19 bases between. Per germline, CDR1 SGHNT and CDR2 YYREEE (reference sequence). The CDR3 DNA reads as TGTGCCAGCAGTCAAAAGCGGCAAGGCGGGACAGATACGCAGTATTTT. The encoded protein is CASSQKRQGGTDTQYF.

V and J are TRBV7-2 and TRBJ2-5, with 10 bases fitting TRBD2. CDR1 is SGHTA and CDR2 is FQGNSA in the germline V gene. The junction had 5 bases not matched to a gene; V was cut back by 3 bases and J by 4 bases. This CDR3 has 15 residues. For the CDR3, the DNA is TGTGCCAGCAGCTTGTCACTAGCGGGAAGAGAGACCCAGTACTTC. It is translated as CASSLSLAGRETQYF.

This chain joins TRBV18 and TRBJ2-1, with 9 bases lining up with TRBD2. The CDR3 extends over 15 amino acids. Germline CDR1 reads KGHSH; CDR2 reads LQKENI. V lost 1 base, J lost 5 bases, and 3 bases stayed unmatched. The CDR3 is CASSPLREGDNEQFF. CDR3 sequence (DNA): TGTGCCAGCTCACCACTGCGGGAGGGGGACAATGAGCAGTTCTTC.

V usage is TRBV29-1 and J usage is TRBJ1-2; unclear D gene. The CDR3 has 11 amino acids. The V gene's germline CDR1 is SQVTM and CDR2 ANQGSEA. The CDR3 DNA reads as TGCAGTGGAGGGCCAGAGAATGGCTACACCTTC. It encodes CSGGPENGYTF. Filled out from reference TRBV29-1 and TRBJ1-2, the complete variable domain reads SAVISQKPSRDICQRGTSLTIQCQVDSQVTMMFWYRQQPGQSLTLIATANQGSEATYESGFVIDKFPISRPNLTFSTLTVSNMSPEDSSIYLCSGGPENGYTFGSGTRLTVV.